A selection of T cell receptor beta chains follows, all from one sample in a study of blood T cell repertoires in COVID-19. Data came from immunoSEQ multiplex PCR; TCRdb stores just in-frame clones and leaves some out. The repertoire includes about 220,000 clones, about four fifths of them detected once, and approximately 6.2% sits in the top ten. The sample consisted of PBMCs or T cells enriched from blood (not recorded which). The receptors stem from a woman aged 40 to 55 who had recovered from COVID-19. CDR3s include the opening cysteine and the closing phenylalanine or tryptophan. A D gene is named only where the DNA matches it firmly. The size field is filled for only some rows; it gives once, few, many or a size class.

V gene: TRBV4-1; clone size: NA; J gene: TRBJ2-3; D gene: NA; CDR3 DNA: TGCGCCAGCAGACAAAACAAATTCACAGATACGCAGTATTTT; CDR3 protein: CASRQNKFTDTQYF
V gene: TRBV7-3; clone size: NA; J gene: TRBJ2-3; D gene: NA; CDR3 DNA: TGTGCCAGCAGCTTAGTGGGCGGGAGCACAGATACGCAGTATTTT; CDR3 protein: CASSLVGGSTDTQYF
V gene: TRBV9; clone size: NA; J gene: TRBJ1-2; D gene: TRBD1; CDR3 DNA: TGTGCCAGCAGCGAGGGACAGGGGACCTACTATGGCTACACCTTC; CDR3 protein: CASSEGQGTYYGYTF
V gene: TRBV19; clone size: NA; J gene: TRBJ1-5; D gene: TRBD1; CDR3 DNA: TGTGCCAGTAGAAAAGGGACAGGGGGCCGCAATCAGCCCCAGCATTTT; CDR3 protein: CASRKGTGGRNQPQHF
V gene: TRBV5-4; clone size: NA; J gene: TRBJ2-7; D gene: NA; CDR3 DNA: TGTGCCAGCAGCACGGGCCGGGACACCTACGAGCAGTACTTC; CDR3 protein: CASSTGRDTYEQYF
V gene: TRBV5-6; clone size: NA; J gene: TRBJ2-7; D gene: NA; CDR3 DNA: TGTGCCAGCAGCCTTGACAGAGGCTCCTACGAGCAGTACTTC; CDR3 protein: CASSLDRGSYEQYF
V gene: TRBV10-3; clone size: NA; J gene: TRBJ1-2; D gene: TRBD1; CDR3 DNA: TGTGCCATCAGTAAGACAGGGGCGGACTATGGCTACACCTTC; CDR3 protein: CAISKTGADYGYTF
V gene: TRBV10-2; clone size: NA; J gene: TRBJ1-2; D gene: TRBD1; CDR3 DNA: TGCGCCAGCAGTGGGCAGACAGGGGGGGACTATGGCTACACCTTC; CDR3 protein: CASSGQTGGDYGYTF
V gene: TRBV7-2; clone size: few; J gene: TRBJ2-2; D gene: NA; CDR3 DNA: TGTGCCAGCAGCCCGTTGCGCCCTCCCGGGGAGCTGTTTTTT; CDR3 protein: CASSPLRPPGELFF
V gene: TRBV5-6; clone size: NA; J gene: TRBJ2-7; D gene: NA; CDR3 DNA: TGTGCCAGCAGCCCAGCCGGGAGTACCTACGAGCAGTACTTC; CDR3 protein: CASSPAGSTYEQYF
V gene: TRBV6-5; clone size: NA; J gene: TRBJ2-3; D gene: TRBD2; CDR3 DNA: TGTGCCAGCACCGTAGCGGGCGGATCCACAGATACGCAGTATTTT; CDR3 protein: CASTVAGGSTDTQYF
V gene: TRBV19; clone size: NA; J gene: TRBJ1-1; D gene: TRBD1; CDR3 DNA: TGTGCCAGTCACACCGGGACAGCGAAGAGTACTGAAGCTTTCTTT; CDR3 protein: CASHTGTAKSTEAFF
V gene: TRBV7-2; clone size: NA; J gene: TRBJ1-2; D gene: TRBD1; CDR3 DNA: TGTGCCAGCAGCCCCAGGACAGGGACTAACTATGGCTACACCTTC; CDR3 protein: CASSPRTGTNYGYTF
V gene: TRBV7-2; clone size: few; J gene: TRBJ1-2; D gene: NA; CDR3 DNA: TGTGCCAGCAGCCCTTCCGGAGCTAACTATGGCTACACCTTC; CDR3 protein: CASSPSGANYGYTF
V gene: TRBV4-1; clone size: NA; J gene: TRBJ2-7; D gene: NA; CDR3 DNA: TGCGCCAGCAGACAGACTGCCGGGGACAACTACTACGAGCAGTACTTC; CDR3 protein: CASRQTAGDNYYEQYF
V gene: TRBV5-5; clone size: NA; J gene: TRBJ2-1; D gene: TRBD2; CDR3 DNA: TGTGCCAGCAGCTTGGTCCGGACTAGCGGGGTCAATGAGCAGTTCTTC; CDR3 protein: CASSLVRTSGVNEQFF
V gene: TRBV10-2; clone size: NA; J gene: TRBJ2-7; D gene: NA; CDR3 DNA: TGCGCCAGCTTCAAGGACACCAGCAACTCCTACGAGCAGTACTTC; CDR3 protein: CASFKDTSNSYEQYF
V gene: TRBV5-4; clone size: NA; J gene: TRBJ2-2; D gene: TRBD2; CDR3 DNA: TGTGCCAGCGCTGAGTGGCGGGAGGGCCGCGCCGGGGAGCTGTTTTTT; CDR3 protein: CASAEWREGRAGELFF
V gene: TRBV27; clone size: NA; J gene: TRBJ1-1; D gene: TRBD1; CDR3 DNA: TGTGCCAGCAGTACGCGACAGGGGAGCGACACTGAAGCTTTCTTT; CDR3 protein: CASSTRQGSDTEAFF
V gene: TRBV5-4; clone size: NA; J gene: TRBJ1-2; D gene: NA; CDR3 DNA: TGTGCCAGCAGCTTACAGGGTTTCGAGGGCTACACCTTC; CDR3 protein: CASSLQGFEGYTF
V gene: TRBV28; clone size: NA; J gene: TRBJ2-3; D gene: NA; CDR3 DNA: TGTGCCAGCAGTTCCATCTCTAGCGCAGATACGCAGTATTTT; CDR3 protein: CASSSISSADTQYF
V gene: TRBV9; clone size: NA; J gene: TRBJ2-5; D gene: TRBD1; CDR3 DNA: TGTGCCAGCAGCGGAGGGGGCACGGAGACCCAGTACTTC; CDR3 protein: CASSGGGTETQYF
V gene: TRBV28; clone size: NA; J gene: TRBJ1-1; D gene: TRBD1; CDR3 DNA: TGTGCCAGCAGTGTGGACAGGGAGACTGATGAAGCTTTCTTT; CDR3 protein: CASSVDRETDEAFF
V gene: TRBV28; clone size: NA; J gene: TRBJ1-5; D gene: NA; CDR3 DNA: TGTGCCAGCAGTTTAAGACAGTTAAATCAGCCCCAGCATTTT; CDR3 protein: CASSLRQLNQPQHF
V gene: TRBV9; clone size: NA; J gene: TRBJ1-2; D gene: NA; CDR3 DNA: TGTGCCAGCAGCCCTAGCGGTGGAGGGTACAACTATGGCTACACCTTC; CDR3 protein: CASSPSGGGYNYGYTF
V gene: TRBV28; clone size: few; J gene: TRBJ1-3; D gene: NA; CDR3 DNA: TGTGCCAGCAGTCCGCGAGCGGGGGGATACTCTGGAAACACCATATATTTT; CDR3 protein: CASSPRAGGYSGNTIYF
V gene: TRBV30; clone size: NA; J gene: TRBJ2-1; D gene: NA; CDR3 DNA: TGTGCCTGGTCCTATAGCGTCCCTCCCTCAAATGAGCAGTTCTTC; CDR3 protein: CAWSYSVPPSNEQFF